This TCR beta chain came from a study of neurological immune-mediated disorders (dated by TCRdb to about 2019). Looking at the study overall: Among the roughly 35 multiple sclerosis patients, relapsing-remitting MS accounted for approximately 31 and secondary progressive MS accounted for 3. Of the 60 to 70 subjects in the cohort, around 15 were HAM/TSP patients, some 34 were multiple sclerosis patients, and some 20 were healthy controls. Longitudinal HAM/TSP and healthy donors were sampled at 3 time-points each (roughly 3-40 month intervals). The study compared peripheral blood TCR-beta repertoires of HTLV-I-associated myelopathy (HAM/TSP) patients, multiple sclerosis patients and healthy controls using UMI-based sequencing. Longitudinal samples, technical triplicates and paired sorted CD4+ and CD8+ T-cell subsets, alongside PBMC samples, were included among the approximately 110 TCR-beta libraries.

Summary of the overall study and its limitations: No identical CDR3 amino acid sequences were shared among expanded clones across subjects, suggesting private TCR-beta repertoires in all groups. Phylogenetic analysis grouped repertoires from 18 of 34 MS patients into a cluster of related CDR3 sequences, suggesting a possible repertoire-level signature. The MS cluster showed no association with clinical or MRI features, and the authors stated that larger cohorts are needed. TCR clonal expansion was highest in HAM/TSP patients and lowest in MS patients, with MS patients falling below even healthy controls.

cDNA synthesis used template-switch 5'RACE with a primer carrying a 10-nucleotide random unique molecular identifier tagging each TCR transcript. Over 180 million TCR-beta sequences, covering 15-18 subjects, were produced in each sequencing run. The RNeasy kit was used to extract total RNA. The KAPA Real-time Library Amplification kit was used to amplify TCR-beta VDJ regions with primers targeting the TCR constant region and the 5'RACE anchor. Sample indexes and Illumina adaptors were added in a first PCR, and a second PCR then increased library yield. After Ampure bead purification, the roughly 650 bp TCR product was size-selected on a 2% E-gel SizeSelection system. Before pooling, library quality was assessed on a Bioanalyzer, concentration was determined with Qubit, and library quantification was performed with the Kapa Library Quantification kit. An Illumina HiSeq 2500 sequenced the libraries paired-end 2 x 150 bp. To increase sequence diversity, roughly 25-31% phiX was spiked into each library pool. Per the authors' processing: Quality-filtered reads were processed with the UMI-based MiGEC pipeline, and over 75% of raw TCR sequences were removed by the MiGEC pipeline during error correction. VDJ genes were aligned to IMGT germline references, and each clonotype was defined by a unique CDR3 amino acid sequence together with V-J genes. Clonal expansion, Shannon diversity and CDR3 relatedness were evaluated with VDJtools (CalcPairwiseDistances, ClusterSamples), while phylogenetic trees were built in CLCbio workbench. Using coefficient-of-variation modelling across technical triplicates, the study counted a clone as expanded if it had at least 8 unique UMIs. The raw public data were reprocessed by TCRdb itself: fastp quality trimming at Q25, MiXCR clonotype calling, in-frame beta chains only. Here each entry gathers all rows of one CDR3 protein and keeps the most common genes and DNA. These V and J calls derive from TCRdb rather than the authors' analysis. The sample table contains approximately 80,000 distinct CDR3 sequences; only one count was recorded for approximately 4.6% of them. Over 5.5% of the sample is held by the ten biggest clonotypes.

This clonotype was counted many times. This clone's antigen is unknown. No much larger clone is present one base from it, and per-base qualities are unavailable. What the time point label conveys for this sample: longitudinal time-point 3. Unsorted PBMC libraries were generated from 2 million PBMCs stored in RNAlater at -80 °C until RNA extraction. Multiple sclerosis patients were enrolled in a US clinical protocol evaluating disease progression by magnetic resonance imaging. Peripheral blood was subjected to Ficoll-Hypaque density gradient centrifugation to isolate PBMCs, which were then cryopreserved in liquid nitrogen. The V end loses 6 bases and the J end loses 3 bases, and a stretch of 9 bases separates them. Reading the germline V gene gives CDR1 SNHLY and CDR2 FYNNEI. Taken from cysteine to phenylalanine, the CDR3 has 13 residues. The read is trimmed to its CDR3 DNA, 39 bases read in frame from base 1.

The material sequenced was PBMCs. The chain is made from TRBV2 and TRBJ2-4; D gene: possibly TRBD2, on 5 matching bases. The receptor was isolated from a woman in her fifties or sixties with multiple sclerosis. DNA sequence: TGTGCCAGCAGCGGGATTAACAAAAACATTCAGTACTTC. This is translated as CASSGINKNIQYF. The variable domain in full, with residues beyond the CDR3 obtained from the reference TRBV2 and TRBJ2-4 genes, is EPEVTQTPSHQVTQMGQEVILRCVPISNHLYFYWYRQILGQKVEFLVSFYNNEISEKSEIFDDQFSVERPDGSNFTLKIRSTKLEDSAMYFCASSGINKNIQYFGAGTRLSVL.